This T cell receptor (beta chain) originates from a study of long-term antiretroviral therapy in people with HIV. Study-level information: Of all samples, the earliest predate the 2015 immediate-ART recommendation by about a decade.

Study conclusions and caveats: Controls exceeded HIV repertoires in CDR3 length range.

About this clone itself: Its antigen is not known.

Researchers secured at least one pre-ART and at least two post-ART PBMC samples from each donor. Germline V gene data show CDR1 as GTSNPN and CDR2 as SVGIG (reference sequence). After removal of 0 bases from V and 3 bases from J, the junction contained 4 bases not matched to a gene. There are 15 residues in the CDR3. This was the immunoSEQ v3.0 assay at survey level. Clones were sequenced by immunoSEQ multiplex PCR, and TCRdb holds only the in-frame ones, with some missing. The sample holds 24,000 or so clones, 85% to 95% seen once. Material: unsorted PBMCs, obtained 7.6 years after starting antiretroviral therapy. This clonotype was sampled from a woman aged 40 to 49 with HIV. The chain has TRBV30 and TRBJ1-2; 10 bases agree with TRBD1. CDR3 residues: CAWSVLTGGDYGYTF. CDR3 nucleotide sequence: TGTGCCTGGAGTGTCTTGACAGGGGGCGACTATGGCTACACCTTC.